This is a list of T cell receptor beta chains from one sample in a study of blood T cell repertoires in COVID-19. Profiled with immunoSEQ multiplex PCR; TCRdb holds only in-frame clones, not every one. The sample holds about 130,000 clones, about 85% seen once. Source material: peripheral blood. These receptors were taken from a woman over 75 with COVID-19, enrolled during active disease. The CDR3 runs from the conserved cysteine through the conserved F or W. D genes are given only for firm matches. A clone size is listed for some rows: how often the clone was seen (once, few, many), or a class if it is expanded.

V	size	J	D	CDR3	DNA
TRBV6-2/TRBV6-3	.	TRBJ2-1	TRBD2	CASSYPPRGRAGREQFF	TGTGCCAGCAGTTACCCCCCACGCGGGAGGGCCGGTCGAGAGCAGTTCTTC
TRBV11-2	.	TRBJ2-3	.	CASSLDLVGPTVADTQYF	TGTGCCAGCAGCTTAGATCTTGTTGGGCCGACGGTGGCAGATACGCAGTATTTT
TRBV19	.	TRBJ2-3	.	CASSIGTSTDTQYF	TGTGCCAGTAGTATCGGGACTTCCACAGATACGCAGTATTTT
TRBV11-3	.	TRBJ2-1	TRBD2	CASSKSGNDNEQFF	TGTGCCAGCAGCAAAAGCGGGAATGACAATGAGCAGTTCTTC
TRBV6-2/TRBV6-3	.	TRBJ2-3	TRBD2	CASSYGRGGTDTQYF	TGTGCCAGCAGTTACGGGAGGGGAGGCACAGATACGCAGTATTTT
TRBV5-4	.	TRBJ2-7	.	CASSFPQSYEQYF	TGTGCCAGCAGTTTTCCCCAATCCTACGAGCAGTACTTC
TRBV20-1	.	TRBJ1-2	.	CSASRQLTF	TGCAGTGCTAGCCGACAGTTAACCTTC
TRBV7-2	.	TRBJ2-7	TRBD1	CASSRTGGYEQYF	TGTGCCAGCAGTCGGACAGGAGGCTACGAGCAGTACTTC
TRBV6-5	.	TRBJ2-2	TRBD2	CASRLAGVNTGELFF	TGTGCCAGCAGACTAGCGGGAGTGAACACCGGGGAGCTGTTTTTT
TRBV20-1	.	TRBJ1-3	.	CSASSPGRAGNTIYF	TGCAGTGCTAGTTCCCCAGGGCGCGCTGGAAACACCATATATTTT
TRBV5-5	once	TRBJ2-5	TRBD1	CASSVGTGAPRETQYF	TGTGCCAGCAGCGTTGGGACAGGCGCACCCCGGGAGACCCAGTACTTC
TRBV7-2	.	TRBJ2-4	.	CASSLDSGTPKNIQYF	TGTGCCAGCAGCTTAGATTCTGGGACTCCCAAAAACATTCAGTACTTC
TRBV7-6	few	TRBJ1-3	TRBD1	CASSSLDRADTIYF	TGTGCCAGCAGCTCATTGGACAGGGCGGACACCATATATTTT
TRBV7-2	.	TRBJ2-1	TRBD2	CASSSQWEAGDRNEQFF	TGTGCCAGCAGCTCCCAATGGGAAGCGGGAGACCGAAATGAGCAGTTCTTC
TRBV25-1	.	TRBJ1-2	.	CASSEGQAYGYTF	TGTGCCAGCAGTGAGGGGCAGGCCTATGGCTACACCTTC
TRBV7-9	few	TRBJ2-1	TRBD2	CASSFSPLSGTILDEQFF	TGTGCCAGCAGCTTCTCCCCGTTAAGCGGGACGATTTTGGATGAGCAGTTCTTC
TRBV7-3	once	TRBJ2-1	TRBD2	CASRSGSSDNEQFF	TGTGCCAGTAGGAGCGGGAGCTCGGACAATGAGCAGTTCTTC
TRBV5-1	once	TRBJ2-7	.	CASSPRRGEPYEQYF	TGCGCCAGCAGCCCGAGAAGGGGCGAACCCTACGAGCAGTACTTC
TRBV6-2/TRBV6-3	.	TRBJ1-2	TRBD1	CASSLNRGTYGYTF	TGTGCCAGCAGTCTCAACAGGGGAACCTATGGCTACACCTTC
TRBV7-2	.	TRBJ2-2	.	CASSFTGANTGELFF	TGTGCCAGCAGCTTTACAGGCGCGAACACCGGGGAGCTGTTTTTT
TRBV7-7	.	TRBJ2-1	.	CASSLSTVGSNEQFF	TGTGCTAGCAGCTTATCGACAGTCGGTAGCAATGAGCAGTTCTTC
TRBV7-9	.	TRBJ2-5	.	CASSLGGYQETQYF	TGTGCCAGCAGCTTAGGAGGTTATCAAGAGACCCAGTACTTC
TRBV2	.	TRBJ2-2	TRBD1	CASSEDRGTTGELFF	TGTGCCAGCAGTGAGGACAGGGGGACGACCGGGGAGCTGTTTTTT
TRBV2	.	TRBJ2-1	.	CASSEVQDRRHNEQFF	TGTGCCAGCAGTGAAGTTCAGGATAGGCGTCACAATGAGCAGTTCTTC
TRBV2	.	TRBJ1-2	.	CASKEGSPGGYTF	TGTGCCAGCAAGGAGGGCTCTCCAGGGGGCTACACCTTC
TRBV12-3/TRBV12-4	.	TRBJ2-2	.	CASRRDTGELFF	TGTGCCAGCAGGCGGGACACCGGGGAGCTGTTTTTT
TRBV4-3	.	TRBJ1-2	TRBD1	CASSQGQGSGYTF	TGCGCCAGCAGCCAAGGACAGGGTAGTGGCTACACCTTC
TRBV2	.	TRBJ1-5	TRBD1	CASSTWTGGSDQPQHF	TGTGCCAGCAGTACCTGGACAGGGGGCAGCGATCAGCCCCAGCATTTT
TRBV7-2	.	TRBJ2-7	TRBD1	CASSARDSHEQYF	TGTGCCAGCAGCGCACGGGACAGCCACGAGCAGTACTTC
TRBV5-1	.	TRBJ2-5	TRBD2	CASSPGVAGGRGETQYF	TGCGCCAGCAGCCCAGGAGTAGCGGGAGGTAGAGGTGAGACCCAGTACTTC
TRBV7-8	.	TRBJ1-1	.	CASSRSQGRGTEAFF	TGTGCCAGCAGCCGCAGTCAGGGGAGGGGAACTGAAGCTTTCTTT
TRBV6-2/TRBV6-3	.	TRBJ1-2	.	CASSRPDRVNYGYTF	TGTGCCAGCAGCCGACCCGACAGAGTTAACTATGGCTACACCTTC
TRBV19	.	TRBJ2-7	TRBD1	CASSSFRDRGYNEQYF	TGTGCCAGTAGTTCCTTCCGGGACAGGGGATACAACGAGCAGTACTTC
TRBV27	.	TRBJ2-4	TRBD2	CASSPIAGEGKNIQYF	TGTGCCAGCAGTCCCATAGCGGGAGAAGGCAAAAACATTCAGTACTTC
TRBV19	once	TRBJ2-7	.	CASSMLQAFSEQYF	TGTGCCAGTAGTATGCTGCAAGCCTTCTCCGAGCAGTACTTC
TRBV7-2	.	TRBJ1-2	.	CASSPRLGRDYGYTF	TGTGCCAGCAGCCCTAGGTTAGGGCGGGACTATGGCTACACCTTC
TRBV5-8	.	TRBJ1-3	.	CASSFLIGAGNTIYF	TGTGCCAGCAGCTTTCTAATAGGGGCTGGAAACACCATATATTTT
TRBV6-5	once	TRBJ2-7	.	CATRLTGSAYEQYF	TGTGCCACCCGGCTTACAGGGTCGGCTTACGAGCAGTACTTC
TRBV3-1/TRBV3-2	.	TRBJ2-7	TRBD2	CASSQFGGSLAGSYEQYF	TGTGCCAGCAGCCAATTTGGGGGGTCTCTAGCGGGGAGCTACGAGCAGTACTTC
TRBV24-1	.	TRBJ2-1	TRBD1	CATSDRQGRNEQFF	TGTGCCACCAGTGACCGACAGGGGAGGAATGAGCAGTTCTTC
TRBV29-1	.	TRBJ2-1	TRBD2	CSVSLAGGSEFF	TGCAGCGTGTCCCTAGCGGGAGGGTCTGAGTTCTTC
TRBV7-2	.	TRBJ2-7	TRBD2	CASSLVAGSGEQYF	TGTGCCAGCAGCTTAGTAGCGGGATCGGGTGAGCAGTACTTC